The source of this T cell receptor beta chain is a study of metastatic and nonmetastatic thyroid tumors. This clone was recorded many times. TCRdb re-clonotyped the PCR reads via MiXCR. The sample comprises 30,000 to 35,000 clones, approximately 15% of which are singletons, and under 20% rests with the top ten. Treatment of any kind had been given to no patient before thyroid surgery. This CDR3 contains 19 residues. V was trimmed by 0 bases and J by 2 bases, leaving 21 bases between them. CDR1 and CDR2 from the germline V gene are LGHDT and YNNKEL (reference sequence). J is TRBJ2-3 and V is TRBV3-1; TRBD2 might be the D (6 bases). The specimen sequenced was blood. The clonotype was recovered from a male donor with papillary thyroid cancer or a benign thyroid nodule (not recorded which). Some clones in this sample may be carry-over from other donors' samples. Written as DNA, the CDR3 is TGTGCCAGCAGCCAAGACGCGGGGTTCGGCGATTCGGACACAGATACGCAGTATTTT. Translated: CASSQDAGFGDSDTDTQYF.